The next 10 T cell receptor beta chains were all read from a single sample in a study of blood T cell repertoires in COVID-19. Profiled with immunoSEQ multiplex PCR; TCRdb holds only in-frame clones, not every one. Of 200,000 to 250,000 clones in the sample, around nine tenths were seen once. Sequenced sample: PBMCs or T cells enriched from blood (not recorded which). The receptors come from a woman aged 25 to 45 who had been exposed to COVID-19.

V gene TRBV5-1 combines with J gene TRBJ2-1; 8 bases are a match to TRBD1. Per the germline V gene, CDR1 is SGHRS and CDR2 is YFSETQ. The CDR3 runs to 14 residues. V was clipped by 4 bases and J by 10 bases; unmatched bases: 10. CDR3 in amino acids: CASSRQGSIGEQFF. CDR3 coding DNA: TGCGCCAGCAGCCGACAGGGGAGCATAGGCGAGCAGTTCTTC.

The DNA of the CDR3 is TGTGCCAGCAGGGGGACTAGCGGGAGCCAAGAGACCCAGTACTTC. Its translation is CASRGTSGSQETQYF. The rearrangement joins TRBV2 to TRBJ2-5, with TRBD2 identical over 14 bases. CDR3 length equals 15 residues. Germline V gene sequence: CDR1 SNHLY, CDR2 FYNNEI. J lost 1 base, V lost 6 bases, and 1 base had no gene match.

This sequence joins TRBV9 and TRBJ2-7; 8 bases are a match to TRBD2. Trimming removed 1 base from V and 2 bases from J; junction bases left unmatched: 8. CDR3 length: 16 residues. The V gene's germline CDR1 is SGDLS and CDR2 YYNGEE. The CDR3 loop is CASSVSGGGLAYEQYF. CDR3 in DNA: TGTGCCAGCAGCGTAAGTGGTGGGGGACTAGCCTACGAGCAGTACTTC.

This chain uses TRBV5-5 with TRBJ2-1, with a weak D call TRBD1 (6 bases). Between the trimmed V and J ends, which lost 2 bases and 10 bases, there was a span of 7 bases. The CDR3 is 11 amino acids. In germline, CDR1 is SGHKS, CDR2 YYEKEE (reference sequence). The CDR3 DNA follows: TGTGCCAGCAGCTTCGACAGGGAGCAGTTCTTC. This gives the protein CASSFDREQFF.

The V call is TRBV5-1, the J call TRBJ2-7; 9 nucleotides align to TRBD2. CDR3 length: 13 amino acids. CDR1 and CDR2 from the germline V gene are SGHRS and YFSETQ. Germline trimming cut 6 bases from V and 4 bases from J; bases unmatched to any gene: 5. The CDR3 nucleotides read TGCGCCAGCACCAGCGGGAGGATGTACGAGCAGTACTTC. Translated, it gives CASTSGRMYEQYF.

The gene calls are TRBV15 and TRBJ1-1; no definite D call. There are 13 residues in the CDR3. The germline CDR1 and CDR2 sequences are LNHNV and YYDKDF (reference sequence). The V end lost 2 bases, the J end lost 4 bases, and 8 bases lay between the germline ends. CDR3 coding DNA: TGTGCCACCAGCAGACAACCCGGCACTGAAGCTTTCTTT. It translates to CATSRQPGTEAFF.

The chain couples TRBV11-2 to TRBJ2-1, with 8 bases matching TRBD1. The CDR3 loop spans 16 amino acids. The V and J ends lost 6 bases and 9 bases, in that order; junction bases with no gene match: 16. From germline, CDR1 is SGHAT and CDR2 FQNNGV. CDR3 in DNA: TGTGCCAGCAGACCACCTGCCGGGACAGGCAGAAGTGAGCAGTTCTTC. Amino acids: CASRPPAGTGRSEQFF.

In DNA form, the CDR3 reads TGTGCCAGCAGTTCCCGACAGGCCCATAATGAAAAACTGTTTTTT. This translates into CASSSRQAHNEKLFF. The V and J genes are TRBV28 and TRBJ1-4; TRBD1 is a possible D gene (6 bases). Trimming cost V 4 bases and J 4 bases, with 13 bases left between them. The germline V gene encodes CDR1 MDHEN and CDR2 SYDVKM. The CDR3 extends over 15 amino acids.

The rearrangement links TRBV5-6 to TRBJ2-7; 8 positions agree with TRBD2. V lost 1 base and J lost 2; bases outside the gene matches: 2. The CDR3 totals 14 residues. The germline gives CDR1 SGHDT, CDR2 YYEEEE. CDR3 in DNA: TGTGCCAGCAGCTTGATAGCGGGACCCTACGAGCAGTACTTC. As protein: CASSLIAGPYEQYF.

V is TRBV5-6 and J is TRBJ1-4; no clear D. The V gene's germline CDR1 is SGHDT and CDR2 YYEEEE. The CDR3 runs 13 residues. Trimming took 2 bases from V and 8 from J, leaving 10 bases between them. The CDR3 DNA reads TGTGCCAGCAGCTTTGGACTGAGAGAAAAACTGTTTTTT. Its translation is CASSFGLREKLFF. Based on the CDR3 plus reference TRBV5-6 and TRBJ1-4, the full variable domain is DAGVTQSPTHLIKTRGQQVTLRCSPKSGHDTVSWYQQALGQGPQFIFQYYEEEERQRGNFPDRFSGHQFPNYSSELNVNALLLGDSALYLCASSFGLREKLFFGSGTQLSVL.